This T cell receptor (beta chain) was sequenced during a study of shared clonotypes between healthy human individuals. TCRdb keeps only in-frame clones here, not all; method: immunoSEQ multiplex PCR. The sample consists of around 610,000 clones, 95% to 97% of them appearing once. CD45RO negativity and positive selection for CCR7 defined naive CD8 cells, a population that excluded terminally differentiated effector memory CD45RA+ cells. Each of the donors was a healthy adult who was HIV-negative and had not had a recent acute infection or vaccination. Germline V gene lookup returns CDR1 SGHRS and CDR2 YFSETQ. The CDR3 loop spans 15 amino acids. Trimming took off 0 bases at V and 5 bases at J, with 13 bases between the two ends.

The V gene is TRBV5-1, the J gene TRBJ2-3, with D possibly TRBD2 on 5 matching bases. The sample taken for sequencing was naive CD8+ T cells sorted from blood. The source of this sequence is a woman under 40 in good health. CDR3 in amino acids: CASSLGETSLDTQYF. CDR3 in DNA: TGCGCCAGCAGCTTGGGGGAGACAAGTCTAGATACGCAGTATTTT.